This paragraph reports one T cell receptor (beta chain). Its antigen is undetermined. The data derive from a study of shared clonotypes between healthy human individuals. Across the whole study: Each donor's CD8 memory used one plate, CD8 naive two, each CD4 subset three. General observations from the study: The authors sampled blood alone, and tissue repertoires likely differ.

The assay was immunoSEQ multiplex PCR, and TCRdb's table has in-frame clones only and misses some. The table includes nearly 1 million clones, 76% detected once. Sequenced: memory CD4+ T cells sorted from blood. Stated subset: CD45RA-negative fraction. This receptor was identified in a man younger than 30 in good health.

The chain's CDR3 is CASSQSSGAGWGYTF. Here the CDR3 DNA reads TGCGCCAGCAGCCAATCCTCGGGGGCAGGGTGGGGCTACACCTTC. The chain employs TRBV4-1 and TRBJ1-2, with D perhaps TRBD1 (6 bases). The CDR3 covers 15 residues. Germline CDR1 reads MGHRA; CDR2 reads YSYEKL. V was clipped by 2 bases and J by 8 bases, with 18 bases between them.